This TCR beta chain appears in the sequencing data of a study of cytomegalovirus exposure and HLA in healthy donors. This clone was seen a single time. Generated by immunoSEQ multiplex PCR, the TCRdb table keeps only in-frame clones and is missing some. The sample contains roughly 300,000 clones, over 75% of which appear only once. The specimen was PBMCs. This TCR derives from a woman between 18 and 30 years old in good health and CMV-seronegative.

The CDR3 sequence is CASTKPGGPEAFF. In DNA, the CDR3 is TGTGCCAGCACTAAGCCGGGAGGTCCTGAAGCTTTCTTT. The chain recombines TRBV2 with TRBJ1-1; unclear D gene. CDR3 length equals 13 residues. Trimming pared 7 bases from V and 6 bases from J, leaving 15 bases between. CDR1 and CDR2 from the germline V gene are SNHLY and FYNNEI.